The rows below give T cell receptor beta chains drawn from one sample of a study of blood T cells in healthy people across ages. TCRdb reprocessed the 5' RACE reads via MiXCR and lists one record per CDR3 protein. The sample lists 600,000 to 800,000 distinct CDR3 sequences, more than 20% seen once, with roughly 3.7% in the top ten. The sequencing input was blood. The receptor source for this set is a man in his sixties or seventies in good health. CDR3s leave out the opening cysteine and the closing phenylalanine or tryptophan. Each record gives: CDR3 length, J gene, V gene, CDR3 protein.

length: 12
J: TRBJ1-2
V: TRBV20-1
CDR3: SAWWELRRDGYT

length: 14
J: TRBJ2-3
V: TRBV13
CDR3: ASSQGTWNYADTQY

length: 10
J: TRBJ2-6
V: TRBV15
CDR3: ATSGRQFVLT

length: 12
J: TRBJ2-1
V: TRBV20-1
CDR3: SANGGRAGNEQF

length: 11
J: TRBJ1-6
V: TRBV11-2
CDR3: ASSPTYNSPLH

length: 9
J: TRBJ1-1
V: TRBV29-1
CDR3: SVVGDTEAF

length: 13
J: TRBJ2-3
V: TRBV5-5
CDR3: AAAKREGRTDTQY

length: 12
J: .
V: TRBV7-2
CDR3: ASSGELAYNEQF

length: 12
J: TRBJ2-1
V: TRBV2
CDR3: ASRGLAAYNEQF

length: 10
J: TRBJ1-1
V: TRBV29-1
CDR3: SVTDGNTEAF

length: 15
J: TRBJ2-3
V: TRBV20-1
CDR3: SARGLAGGPATDTQY

length: 13
J: TRBJ2-1
V: TRBV7-2
CDR3: ASSYWTGSYNEQF

length: 11
J: TRBJ2-5
V: TRBV20-1
CDR3: SALQGAQETQY

length: 12
J: .
V: TRBV12-3/TRBV12-4
CDR3: ASRRGQAPHEQY

length: 13
J: TRBJ2-7
V: TRBV6-1
CDR3: ASSESIGGPYEQY

length: 12
J: TRBJ2-1
V: TRBV5-1
CDR3: ASSPGLAYNEQF

length: 11
J: TRBJ2-5
V: TRBV29-1
CDR3: SVEREGRETQY

length: 14
J: .
V: TRBV18
CDR3: ASSRPALDRTDEQF

length: 14
J: TRBJ2-7
V: TRBV7-2
CDR3: ASSLGYVTDLYEQY

length: 16
J: TRBJ2-7
V: TRBV6-5
CDR3: ASSYSRGSGIIRDEQY

length: 17
J: TRBJ2-3
V: TRBV6-1
CDR3: ASSMPNRGRGSKRDTQY

length: 16
J: TRBJ2-2
V: TRBV5-1
CDR3: ASSKSGLAGANTGELF

length: 9
J: TRBJ2-2
V: TRBV29-1
CDR3: SVGTTGELF